Below are 19 T cell receptor beta chains sequenced from a single sample in a study of T-cell reconstitution after alpha-beta-depleted transplantation in children. TCRbeta library construction was performed incorporating unique molecular identifiers. TCRdb reanalysed the PCR reads using MiXCR and keeps one entry per CDR3 protein. Here the sample spans about 300,000 distinct CDR3 sequences, around 9.1% being singletons. Sequencing was performed on PBMCs, taken before TCRalphabeta/CD19-depleted stem cell transplant. The receptor set was obtained from a boy under two years old with acute myeloid leukemia, due to receive a stem cell transplant.

About this clonotype: A read error may be the cause here, since a much bigger clone is one base away. The chain combines TRBV6-5 with TRBJ1-3, with D perhaps TRBD1 (6 bases). Trimming pared 4 bases from V and 4 bases from J, leaving 17 bases between. The CDR3 runs to 16 residues. Germline V gene lookup returns CDR1 MNHEY and CDR2 SVGAGI. The CDR3 DNA is TGTGCCAGCAGTTGCTCGAGTCCAGGGGCAGGAAACACCATATATTTT. It encodes CASSCSSPGAGNTIYF.

This clonotype occurred many times. This chain uses TRBV27 with TRBJ1-2; 8 bases map to TRBD1. The V segment lost 10 bases and the J segment 4 bases; nucleotides outside the gene matches: 14. From germline, CDR1 is MNHEY and CDR2 SMNVEV (reference sequence). The CDR3 sequence is 15 residues long. The CDR3 sequence is CAIPSDGQGFYGYTF. CDR3 nucleotides: TGTGCCATCCCTTCGGACGGACAGGGATTCTATGGCTACACCTTC.

The chain couples TRBV3-1 to TRBJ2-3; D unresolved. The CDR3 runs to 12 residues. Trimming removed 2 bases from V and 2 bases from J, with 2 bases in between. Per the germline V gene, CDR1 is LGHDT and CDR2 is YNNKEL (reference sequence). The CDR3 DNA is TGTGCCAGCAGCCAATTCACAGATACGCAGTATTTT. As protein: CASSQFTDTQYF.

Many counts were recorded for this clonotype. This chain connects TRBV29-1 to TRBJ1-1, with a possible D match to TRBD1 (5 bases). Looked up from germline, CDR1 is SQVTM and CDR2 is ANQGSEA. The length of the CDR3 is 12 residues. V was cut by 4 bases and J by 1 base, with 7 bases left in between. The DNA of the CDR3 is TGCAGCGTTGTCCAGGGGAACACTGAAGCTTTCTTT. The encoded protein is CSVVQGNTEAFF.

This clonotype was seen ten or more times. V and J are TRBV27 and TRBJ1-1, with 7 bases identical to TRBD1. The V gene end was trimmed by 3 bases and the J gene end by 6 bases; junction bases not matched to a gene: 4. The CDR3 covers 13 residues. The germline CDR1 and CDR2 sequences are MNHEY and SMNVEV (reference sequence). The chain's CDR3 is CASSLGRGSEAFF. Here the CDR3 DNA reads TGTGCCAGCAGTTTGGGCAGGGGGTCTGAAGCTTTCTTT.

This clonotype appeared many times. This rearrangement joins TRBV16 to TRBJ2-7; perhaps TRBD1 as D (6 bases). Germline values: CDR1 KGHSY, CDR2 FQNENV. Trimming shortened V by 2 bases and J by 0 bases, and 20 bases separated the two germline ends. The length of the CDR3 is 18 residues. Here the CDR3 DNA reads TGTGCCAGCAGCCAAGACAGGAAATGCCAGGAACGCTCCTACGAGCAGTACTTC. This sequence encodes CASSQDRKCQERSYEQYF.

The rearrangement joins TRBV6-2 or TRBV6-3 to TRBJ2-5; D call uncertain. In germline, CDR1 is MNHEY, CDR2 SVGEGT. V was shortened by 2 bases and J by 3 bases, with 10 bases between the two germline ends. The CDR3 loop spans 14 amino acids. CDR3 in amino acids: CASSYPFKKETQYF. The CDR3, as DNA: TGTGCCAGCAGTTACCCTTTCAAGAAAGAGACCCAGTACTTC.

This clonotype was recorded many times. V is TRBV28 and J is TRBJ1-5; a weak D match, TRBD1 (6 bases). Trimming removed 3 bases at V and 6 bases at J, with 15 bases between. Per germline, CDR1 MDHEN and CDR2 SYDVKM. This CDR3 contains 15 residues. CDR3 coding DNA: TGTGCCAGCAGTTTGCCTACAGGGTTAGGTCAGCCCCAGCATTTT. The encoded protein is CASSLPTGLGQPQHF. Supplemented by reference TRBV28 and TRBJ1-5, the full variable domain reads DVKVTQSSRYLVKRTGEKVFLECVQDMDHENMFWYRQDPGLGLRLIYFSYDVKMKEKGDIPEGYSVSREKKERFSLILESASTNQTSMYLCASSLPTGLGQPQHFGDGTRLSIL.

At least ten counts were recorded for this clonotype. As DNA, the CDR3 is TGTGCCAGCAGTCTGGACGGGAACTATGGCTACACCTTC. It codes for CASSLDGNYGYTF. The V call is TRBV12-3 or TRBV12-4, the J call TRBJ1-2, with D uncertain. This CDR3 has 13 residues. V was shortened by 5 bases and J by 2 bases, with 9 bases between the two germline ends.

This clonotype was seen at least ten times. For the CDR3, the DNA is TGTGCCACCAGTGACCCCCGACAGGGTATGTTGACGCAGTATTTT. This encodes CATSDPRQGMLTQYF. The gene calls are TRBV24-1 and TRBJ2-3; TRBD1 matches at 7 bases. Per the germline V gene, CDR1 is KGHDR and CDR2 is SFDVKD. V dropped 4 bases and J dropped 9; count of bases not matched to a gene: 12. The CDR3 spans 15 residues.

As for this clonotype: Just one base apart from a much larger clone, this may be a read error. The CDR3 sequence: CASSWGWGVCTDTQYF. The CDR3 DNA sequence: TGTGCCAGCAGTTGGGGGTGGGGGGTTTGCACAGATACGCAGTATTTT. This chain joins TRBV28 and TRBJ2-3, with D possibly matching TRBD2 (6 bases). The V end was cut by 4 bases, the J end by 1 base, with 15 bases between. This CDR3 has 16 amino acids. Germline assignment: CDR1 MDHEN and CDR2 SYDVKM.

This rearrangement joins TRBV4-3 to TRBJ2-1; D is unresolved. This CDR3 is 16 amino acids long. Looked up from germline, CDR1 is LGHNA and CDR2 is YSLEER. The V end lost 0 bases, the J end lost 3 bases, and 12 bases lay between the germline ends. As DNA, the CDR3 is TGCGCCAGCAGCCAAGAAGGTCTAGGAATCTACAATGAGCAGTTCTTC. Its translation: CASSQEGLGIYNEQFF.

There are many counts of this clonotype. The genes are TRBV10-3 and TRBJ2-1; 9 nucleotides align to TRBD2. Germline V gene lookup returns CDR1 ENHRY and CDR2 SYGVKD. The CDR3 is 18 residues long. V lost 3 bases, J lost 2 bases, and 11 bases stayed unmatched. The CDR3 region is CAISELSVAGVTYNEQFF. The CDR3 DNA sequence: TGTGCCATCAGTGAACTAAGCGTAGCGGGAGTCACCTACAATGAGCAGTTCTTC.

In this sample, this clonotype turned up many times. At one of its ends the junction is not consistent with the germline gene, which may arise from a read error. The rearrangement joins TRBV28 to TRBJ1-1; D is unresolved. The CDR3 has 12 amino acids. Germline V gives CDR1 MDHEN, CDR2 SYDVKM. The CDR3: CASSLLGTEAFF. As DNA, the CDR3 is TGCGCCAGCAGCTTGCTGGGGACTGAAGCTTTCTTT.

This clonotype was observed many times. This chain uses TRBV20-1 with TRBJ1-1; D perhaps matches TRBD1 (6 bases). The CDR3 contains 14 residues. V was pared by 6 bases and J by 0 bases, with 14 bases between. Germline loops: CDR1 DFQATT, CDR2 SNEGSKA (reference sequence). The CDR3 DNA follows: TGCAGTGCGACCCAGGGACATCTGAACACTGAAGCTTTCTTT. This translates into CSATQGHLNTEAFF.

The gene calls are TRBV20-1 and TRBJ2-5, with TRBD2 as a possible D gene (5 bases). The V gene lost 3 bases and the J gene lost 0 bases, with 20 bases spanning the gap. Per the germline V gene, CDR1 is DFQATT and CDR2 is SNEGSKA (reference sequence). The CDR3 contains 17 residues. CDR3 sequence reads: CSARPIESSSYQETQYF. DNA for the CDR3: TGCAGTGCTAGGCCTATCGAGTCTAGCTCGTACCAAGAGACCCAGTACTTC.

This clonotype was seen repeatedly, ten times or more. The chain has TRBV12-3 or TRBV12-4 and TRBJ1-1, with 11 bases fitting TRBD1. The CDR3 runs 14 residues. V shed 7 bases, J shed 4 bases, and the junction held 5 bases outside the gene matches. For the CDR3, the DNA is TGTGCCAGCACCCTTGGGACAGGGGGCACTGAAGCTTTCTTT. It codes for CASTLGTGGTEAFF.

This clonotype has at least ten counts. The chain uses TRBV20-1 and TRBJ2-7, with D perhaps matching TRBD1 (5 bases). V shed 4 bases and J shed 0 bases, with 7 bases lying between them. The length of the CDR3 is 12 residues. Looked up from germline, CDR1 is DFQATT and CDR2 is SNEGSKA (reference sequence). The CDR3 DNA is TGCAGTGCTAAACAGGACTCCTACGAGCAGTACTTC. Encoded protein: CSAKQDSYEQYF.

This clonotype was seen many times. The rearrangement joins TRBV5-1 to TRBJ2-1; no clear D. CDR3 length: 14 amino acids. V was shortened by 0 bases and J by 5 bases, with 9 bases between the two germline ends. Germline CDR1 is SGHRS and CDR2 is YFSETQ. The CDR3 DNA sequence: TGCGCCAGCAGCTTGGCCGACTGGCACAATGAGCAGTTCTTC. As protein: CASSLADWHNEQFF.